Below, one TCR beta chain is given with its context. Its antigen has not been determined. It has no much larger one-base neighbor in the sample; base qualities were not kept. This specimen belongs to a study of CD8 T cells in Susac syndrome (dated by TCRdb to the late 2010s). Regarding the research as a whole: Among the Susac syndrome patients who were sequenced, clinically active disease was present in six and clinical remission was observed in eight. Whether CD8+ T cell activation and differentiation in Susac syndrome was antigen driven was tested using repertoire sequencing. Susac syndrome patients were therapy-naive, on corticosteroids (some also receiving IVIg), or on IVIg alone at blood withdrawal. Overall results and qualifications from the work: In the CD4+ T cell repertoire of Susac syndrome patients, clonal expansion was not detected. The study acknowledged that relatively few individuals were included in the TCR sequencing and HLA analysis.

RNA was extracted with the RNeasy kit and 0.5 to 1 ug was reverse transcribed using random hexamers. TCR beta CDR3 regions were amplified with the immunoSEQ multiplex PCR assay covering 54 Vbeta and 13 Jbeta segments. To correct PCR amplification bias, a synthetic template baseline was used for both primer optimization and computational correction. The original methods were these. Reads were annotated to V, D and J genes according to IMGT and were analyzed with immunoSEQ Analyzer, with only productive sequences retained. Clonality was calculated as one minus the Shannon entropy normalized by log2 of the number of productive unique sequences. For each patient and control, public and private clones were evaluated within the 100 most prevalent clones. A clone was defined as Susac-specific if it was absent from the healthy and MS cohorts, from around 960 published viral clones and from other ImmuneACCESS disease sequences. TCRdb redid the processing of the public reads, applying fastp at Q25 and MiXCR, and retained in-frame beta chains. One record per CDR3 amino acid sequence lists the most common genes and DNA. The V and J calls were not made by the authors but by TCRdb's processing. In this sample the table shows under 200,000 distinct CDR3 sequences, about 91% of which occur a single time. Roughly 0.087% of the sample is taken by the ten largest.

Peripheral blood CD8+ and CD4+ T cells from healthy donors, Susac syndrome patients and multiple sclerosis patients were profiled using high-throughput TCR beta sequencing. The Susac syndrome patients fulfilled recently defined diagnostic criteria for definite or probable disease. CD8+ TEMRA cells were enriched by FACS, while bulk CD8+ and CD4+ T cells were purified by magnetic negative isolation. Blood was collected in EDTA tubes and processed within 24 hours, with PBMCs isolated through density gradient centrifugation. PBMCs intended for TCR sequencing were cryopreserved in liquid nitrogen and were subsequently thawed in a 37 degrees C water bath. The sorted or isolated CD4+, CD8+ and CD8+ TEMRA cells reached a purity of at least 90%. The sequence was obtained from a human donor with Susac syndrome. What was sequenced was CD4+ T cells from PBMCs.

CDR3 loop: CASRIPGGELFF. Read as DNA, the sequence is TGTGCCAGCAGGATACCTGGTGGGGAGCTGTTTTTT. The chain was built from TRBV2 and TRBJ2-2; the D segment cannot be called with confidence. From its cysteine to its phenylalanine, the CDR3 spans 12 amino acids. The read is trimmed to its CDR3 DNA, 36 bases read in frame from base 1. CDR1 and CDR2 are drawn from the germline V gene: SNHLY, FYNNEI. V is shortened by 6 bases, J by 8 bases, and the region joining them spans 10 bases.